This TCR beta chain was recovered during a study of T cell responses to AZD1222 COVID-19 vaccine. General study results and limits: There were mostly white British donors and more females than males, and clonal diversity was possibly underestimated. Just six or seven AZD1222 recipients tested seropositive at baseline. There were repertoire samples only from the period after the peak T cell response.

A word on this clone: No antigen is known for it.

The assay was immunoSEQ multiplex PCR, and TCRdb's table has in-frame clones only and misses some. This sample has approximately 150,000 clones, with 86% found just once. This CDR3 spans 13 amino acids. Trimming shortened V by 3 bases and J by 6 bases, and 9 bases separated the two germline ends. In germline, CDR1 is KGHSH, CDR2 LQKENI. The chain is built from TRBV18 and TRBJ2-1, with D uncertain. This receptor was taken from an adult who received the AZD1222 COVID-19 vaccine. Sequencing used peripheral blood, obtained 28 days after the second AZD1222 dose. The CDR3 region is CASSPPRGNEQFF. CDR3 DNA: TGTGCCAGCTCACCCCCGAGAGGCAATGAGCAGTTCTTC.